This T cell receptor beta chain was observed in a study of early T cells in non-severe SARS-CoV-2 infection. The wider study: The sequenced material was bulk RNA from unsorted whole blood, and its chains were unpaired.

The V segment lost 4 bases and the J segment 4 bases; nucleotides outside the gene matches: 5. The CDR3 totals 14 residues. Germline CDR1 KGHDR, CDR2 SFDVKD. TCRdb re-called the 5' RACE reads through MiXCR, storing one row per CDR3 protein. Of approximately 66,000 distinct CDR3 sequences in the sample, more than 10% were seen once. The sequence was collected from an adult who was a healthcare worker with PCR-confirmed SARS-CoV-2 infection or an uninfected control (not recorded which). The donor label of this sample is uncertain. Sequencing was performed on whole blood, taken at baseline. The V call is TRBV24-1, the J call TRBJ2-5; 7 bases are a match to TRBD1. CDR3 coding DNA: TGTGCCACCAGTGAAGGACAGGCTGGAGAGACCCAGTACTTC. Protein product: CATSEGQAGETQYF.